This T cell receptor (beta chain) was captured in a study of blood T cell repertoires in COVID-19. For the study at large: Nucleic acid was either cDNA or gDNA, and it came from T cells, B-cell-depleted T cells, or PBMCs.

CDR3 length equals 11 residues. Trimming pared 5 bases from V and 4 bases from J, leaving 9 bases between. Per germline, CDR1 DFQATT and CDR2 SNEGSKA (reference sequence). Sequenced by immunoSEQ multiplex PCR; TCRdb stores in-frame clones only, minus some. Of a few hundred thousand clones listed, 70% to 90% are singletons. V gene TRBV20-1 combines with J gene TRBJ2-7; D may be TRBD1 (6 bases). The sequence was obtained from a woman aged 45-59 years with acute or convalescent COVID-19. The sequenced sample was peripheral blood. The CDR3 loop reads CSAEDSYEQYF. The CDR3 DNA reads TGCAGTGCTGAGGACAGTTACGAGCAGTACTTC.